This entry concerns a single T cell receptor beta chain. Trimming shortened V by 1 base and J by 5 bases, and 9 bases separated the two germline ends. In germline, CDR1 is SGHTA, CDR2 FQGNSA. The CDR3 consists of 14 residues. The data were obtained in a study of CD8 T cells in Susac syndrome. It was with random hexamers that roughly 0.45 to 1 ug RNA was reverse transcribed. TCRdb reprocessed the immunoSEQ multiplex PCR reads with MiXCR, giving one entry per CDR3 protein. There are some 120,000 distinct CDR3 sequences in the sample; around 95% occur only once, and under 0.095% lies in the top ten. Sample: CD4+ T cells from PBMCs. This rearrangement joins TRBV7-2 to TRBJ1-5; D unresolved. This TCR came from a human donor in good health. CDR3 protein: CASSLDPNYQPQHF. In DNA, the CDR3 is TGTGCCAGCAGCTTAGATCCGAACTATCAGCCCCAGCATTTT.